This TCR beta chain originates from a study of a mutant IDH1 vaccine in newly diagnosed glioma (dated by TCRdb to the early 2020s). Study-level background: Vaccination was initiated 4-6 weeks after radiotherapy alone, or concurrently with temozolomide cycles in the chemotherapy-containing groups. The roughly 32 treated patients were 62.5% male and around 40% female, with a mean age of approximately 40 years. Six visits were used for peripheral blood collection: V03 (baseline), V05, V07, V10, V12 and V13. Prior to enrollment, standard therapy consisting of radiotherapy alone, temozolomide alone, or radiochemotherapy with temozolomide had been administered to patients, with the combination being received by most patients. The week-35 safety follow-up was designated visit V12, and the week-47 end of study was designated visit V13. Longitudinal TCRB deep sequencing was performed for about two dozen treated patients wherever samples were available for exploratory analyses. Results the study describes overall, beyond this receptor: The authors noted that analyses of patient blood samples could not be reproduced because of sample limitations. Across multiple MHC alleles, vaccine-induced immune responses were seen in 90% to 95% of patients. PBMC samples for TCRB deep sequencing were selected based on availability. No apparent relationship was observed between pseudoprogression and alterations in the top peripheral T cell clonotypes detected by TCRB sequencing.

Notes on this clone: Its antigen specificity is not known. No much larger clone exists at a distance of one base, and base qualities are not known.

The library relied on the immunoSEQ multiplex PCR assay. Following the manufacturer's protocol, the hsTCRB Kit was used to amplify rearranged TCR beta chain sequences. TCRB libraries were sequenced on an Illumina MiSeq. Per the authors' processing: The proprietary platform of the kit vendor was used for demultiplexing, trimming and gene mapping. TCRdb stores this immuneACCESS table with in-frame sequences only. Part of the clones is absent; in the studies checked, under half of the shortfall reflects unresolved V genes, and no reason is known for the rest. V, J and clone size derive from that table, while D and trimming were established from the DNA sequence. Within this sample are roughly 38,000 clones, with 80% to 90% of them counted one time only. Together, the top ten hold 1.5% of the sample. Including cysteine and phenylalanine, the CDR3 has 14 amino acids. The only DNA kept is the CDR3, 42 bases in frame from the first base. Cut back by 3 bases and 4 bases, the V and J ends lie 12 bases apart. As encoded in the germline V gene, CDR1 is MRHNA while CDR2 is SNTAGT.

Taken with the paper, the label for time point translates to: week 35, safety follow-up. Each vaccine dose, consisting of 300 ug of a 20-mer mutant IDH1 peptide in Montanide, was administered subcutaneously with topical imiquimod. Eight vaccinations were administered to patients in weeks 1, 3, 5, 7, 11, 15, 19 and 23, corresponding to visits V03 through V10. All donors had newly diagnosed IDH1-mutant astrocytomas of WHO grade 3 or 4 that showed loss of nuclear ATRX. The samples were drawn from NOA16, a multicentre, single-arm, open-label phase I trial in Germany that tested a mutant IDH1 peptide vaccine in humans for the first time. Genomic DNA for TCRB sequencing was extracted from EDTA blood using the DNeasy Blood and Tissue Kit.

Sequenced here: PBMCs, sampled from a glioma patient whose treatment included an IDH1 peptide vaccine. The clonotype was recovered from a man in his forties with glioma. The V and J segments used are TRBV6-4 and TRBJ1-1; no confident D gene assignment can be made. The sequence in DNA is TGTGCCAGCAGTGATGGGGAGGGAGTCACTGAAGCTTTCTTT. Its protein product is CASSDGEGVTEAFF.